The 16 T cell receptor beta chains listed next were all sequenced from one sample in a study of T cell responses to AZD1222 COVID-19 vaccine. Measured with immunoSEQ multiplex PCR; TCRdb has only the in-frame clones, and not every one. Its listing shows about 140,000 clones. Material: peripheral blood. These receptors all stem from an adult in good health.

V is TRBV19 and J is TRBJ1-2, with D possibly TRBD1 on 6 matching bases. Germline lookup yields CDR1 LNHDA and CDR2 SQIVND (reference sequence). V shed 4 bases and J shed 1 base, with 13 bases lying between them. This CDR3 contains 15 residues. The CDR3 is CASSNWGAINYGYTF. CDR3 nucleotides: TGTGCCAGTAGTAACTGGGGGGCTATTAACTATGGCTACACCTTC.

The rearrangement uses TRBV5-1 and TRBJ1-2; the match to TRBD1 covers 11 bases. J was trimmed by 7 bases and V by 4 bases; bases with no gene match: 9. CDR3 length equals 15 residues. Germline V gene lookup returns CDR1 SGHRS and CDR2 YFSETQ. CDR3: CASSVGQGVDGGYTF. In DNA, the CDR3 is TGCGCCAGCAGCGTGGGACAGGGGGTTGATGGTGGCTACACCTTC.

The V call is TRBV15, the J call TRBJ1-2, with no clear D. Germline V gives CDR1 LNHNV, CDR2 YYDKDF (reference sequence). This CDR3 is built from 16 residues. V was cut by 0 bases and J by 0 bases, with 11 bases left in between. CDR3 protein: CATSRELRTANYGYTF. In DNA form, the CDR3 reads TGTGCCACCAGCAGAGAACTACGGACGGCTAACTATGGCTACACCTTC.

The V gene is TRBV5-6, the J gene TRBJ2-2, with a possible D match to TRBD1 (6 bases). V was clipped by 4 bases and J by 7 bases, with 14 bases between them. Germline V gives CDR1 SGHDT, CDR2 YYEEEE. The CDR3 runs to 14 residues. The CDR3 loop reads CASSPQQGIGELFF. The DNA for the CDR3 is TGTGCCAGCAGCCCTCAACAGGGTATCGGGGAGCTGTTTTTT.

The CDR3 spells CASSGTGTNYGYTF. DNA for the CDR3: TGTGCCAGCAGCGGGACAGGGACTAACTATGGCTACACCTTC. J is TRBJ1-2 and V is TRBV6-2 or TRBV6-3, with 9 positions matching TRBD1. The J segment lost 0 bases and the V segment lost 6 bases, leaving 2 bases of the junction unmatched. CDR3 size: 14 residues. Germline V gene lookup returns CDR1 MNHEY and CDR2 SVGEGT.

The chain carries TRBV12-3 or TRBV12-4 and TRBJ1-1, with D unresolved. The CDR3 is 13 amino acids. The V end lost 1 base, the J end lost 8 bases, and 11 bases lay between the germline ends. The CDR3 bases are TGTGCCAGCAGTTTAGGTCCAGATCTAGAAGCTTTCTTT. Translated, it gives CASSLGPDLEAFF.

Written as DNA, the CDR3 is TGTGCCAGCAGCTTAGTCGGCTACGAGCAGTACTTC. This codes for CASSLVGYEQYF. This chain connects TRBV7-9 to TRBJ2-7, with D uncertain. V was trimmed by 1 base and J by 3 bases, leaving 4 bases between them. Per the germline V gene, CDR1 is SEHNR and CDR2 is FQNEAQ (reference sequence). The CDR3 consists of 12 residues.

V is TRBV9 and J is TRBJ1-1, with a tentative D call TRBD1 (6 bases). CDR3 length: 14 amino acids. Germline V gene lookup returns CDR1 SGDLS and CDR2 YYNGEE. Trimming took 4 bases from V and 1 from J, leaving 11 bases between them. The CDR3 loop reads CASSPRQANTEAFF. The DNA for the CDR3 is TGTGCCAGCAGCCCAAGACAGGCGAACACTGAAGCTTTCTTT.

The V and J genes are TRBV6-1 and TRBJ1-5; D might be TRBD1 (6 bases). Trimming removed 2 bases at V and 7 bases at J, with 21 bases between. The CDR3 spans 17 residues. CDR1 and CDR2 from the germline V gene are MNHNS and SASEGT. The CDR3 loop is CASSEMSPAGATQPQHF. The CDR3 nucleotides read TGTGCCAGCAGTGAAATGAGCCCTGCGGGGGCGACGCAGCCCCAGCATTTT.

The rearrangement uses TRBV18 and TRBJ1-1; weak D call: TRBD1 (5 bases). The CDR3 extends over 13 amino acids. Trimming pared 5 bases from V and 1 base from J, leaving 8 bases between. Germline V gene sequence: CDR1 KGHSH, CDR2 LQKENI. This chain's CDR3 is CASSYTGNTEAFF. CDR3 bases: TGTGCCAGCTCATACACAGGGAACACTGAAGCTTTCTTT.

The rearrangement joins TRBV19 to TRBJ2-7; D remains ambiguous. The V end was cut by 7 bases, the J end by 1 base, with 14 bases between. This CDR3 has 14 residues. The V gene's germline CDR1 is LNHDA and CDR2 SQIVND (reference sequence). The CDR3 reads CASKRTSTSYEQYF. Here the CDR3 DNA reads TGTGCCAGTAAGCGCACATCTACATCCTACGAGCAGTACTTC.

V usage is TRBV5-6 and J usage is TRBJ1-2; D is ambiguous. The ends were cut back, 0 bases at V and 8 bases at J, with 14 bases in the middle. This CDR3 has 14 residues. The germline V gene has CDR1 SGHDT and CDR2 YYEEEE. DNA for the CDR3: TGTGCCAGCAGCTTGGGGCAGCCCAAGGGAGGCTACACCTTC. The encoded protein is CASSLGQPKGGYTF.

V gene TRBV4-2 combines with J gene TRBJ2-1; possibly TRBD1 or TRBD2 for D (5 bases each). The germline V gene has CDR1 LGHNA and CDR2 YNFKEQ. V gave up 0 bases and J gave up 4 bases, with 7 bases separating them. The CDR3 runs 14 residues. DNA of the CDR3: TGTGCCAGCAGCCAAGACGGGGCTTACAATGAGCAGTTCTTC. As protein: CASSQDGAYNEQFF.

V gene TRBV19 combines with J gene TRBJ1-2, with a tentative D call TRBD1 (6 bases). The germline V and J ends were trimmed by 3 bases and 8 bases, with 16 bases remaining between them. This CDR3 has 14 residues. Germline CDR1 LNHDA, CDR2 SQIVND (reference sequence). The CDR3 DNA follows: TGTGCCAGTAGTATCGCCTTGTTCCAGGGGGGCTACACCTTC. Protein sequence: CASSIALFQGGYTF.

The CDR3 protein is CASSIGTGGVRGQYF. CDR3 DNA sequence: TGTGCCAGTAGTATCGGGACAGGGGGCGTACGTGGCCAGTACTTC. The chain joins TRBV19 to TRBJ2-5; 12 nucleotides agree with TRBD1. The CDR3 consists of 15 residues. V lost 3 bases to trimming and J lost 10 bases; unmatched junction nucleotides: 9. CDR1 and CDR2 (germline): LNHDA, SQIVND (reference sequence).

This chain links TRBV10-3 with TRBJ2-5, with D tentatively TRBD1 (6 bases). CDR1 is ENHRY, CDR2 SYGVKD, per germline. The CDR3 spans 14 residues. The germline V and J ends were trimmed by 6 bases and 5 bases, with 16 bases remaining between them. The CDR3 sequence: CAISSTQGPETQYF. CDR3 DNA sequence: TGTGCCATCAGCTCTACACAGGGACCGGAGACCCAGTACTTC.